Sequencing of this T cell receptor beta chain was carried out in a study of response to subunit inactivated influenza vaccine. Study-wide results and limits: Only a handful of new T cells, the authors suggested, are recruited with each seasonal influenza vaccination.

There are many counts of this clonotype. Its antigen is as yet unknown. TCRdb called the RT-PCR reads again in MiXCR, with one record for every CDR3 protein. The table has 600,000 to 850,000 distinct CDR3 sequences, 11% to 15% seen once. Between the trimmed V and J ends, which lost 4 bases and 4 bases, there was a span of 14 bases. CDR1 and CDR2 from the germline V gene are SGHVS and FQNEAQ. CDR3 length: 14 residues. The chain combines TRBV7-8 with TRBJ2-7; a possible D gene is TRBD1 (5 bases). The TCR was taken from a man aged 45 to 65 who received an inactivated influenza vaccine. The starting material was PBMCs from blood, obtained roughly 2 weeks before vaccination. This CDR3 reads CASSSTTGGYEQYF. Here the CDR3 DNA reads TGTGCCAGCAGCTCTACAACAGGTGGATACGAGCAGTACTTC.